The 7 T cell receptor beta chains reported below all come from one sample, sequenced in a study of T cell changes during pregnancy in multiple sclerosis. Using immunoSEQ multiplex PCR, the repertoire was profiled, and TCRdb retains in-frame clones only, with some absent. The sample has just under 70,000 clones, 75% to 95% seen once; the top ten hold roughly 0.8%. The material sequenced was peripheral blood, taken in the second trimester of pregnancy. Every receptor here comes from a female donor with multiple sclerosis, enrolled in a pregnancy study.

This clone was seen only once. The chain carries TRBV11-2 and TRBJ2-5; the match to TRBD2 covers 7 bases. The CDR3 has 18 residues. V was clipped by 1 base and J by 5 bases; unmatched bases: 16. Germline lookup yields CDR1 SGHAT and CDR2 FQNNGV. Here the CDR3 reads CASSLVGRLATTGETQYF. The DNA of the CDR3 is TGTGCCAGCAGCTTAGTGGGGAGACTAGCTACTACCGGTGAGACCCAGTACTTC.

CDR3 loop: CASSGTGGGNQPQHF. CDR3 nucleotide sequence: TGTGCCAGCAGTGGAACAGGGGGAGGCAATCAGCCCCAGCATTTT. The chain uses TRBV2 and TRBJ1-5; 8 bases align to TRBD1. The ends lost 4 bases at V and 2 bases at J; junction bases unmatched: 4. The CDR3 is 15 amino acids. Germline CDR1 and CDR2: SNHLY and FYNNEI. Full variable domain (outside the CDR3, taken from reference TRBV2 and TRBJ1-5): EPEVTQTPSHQVTQMGQEVILRCVPISNHLYFYWYRQILGQKVEFLVSFYNNEISEKSEIFDDQFSVERPDGSNFTLKIRSTKLEDSAMYFCASSGTGGGNQPQHFGDGTRLSIL.

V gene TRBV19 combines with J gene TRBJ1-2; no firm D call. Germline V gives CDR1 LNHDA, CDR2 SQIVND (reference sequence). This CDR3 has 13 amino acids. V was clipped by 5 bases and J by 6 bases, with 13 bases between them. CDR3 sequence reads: CASSVRVVDGYTF. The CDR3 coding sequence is TGTGCCAGTAGTGTCCGGGTTGTCGATGGCTACACCTTC.

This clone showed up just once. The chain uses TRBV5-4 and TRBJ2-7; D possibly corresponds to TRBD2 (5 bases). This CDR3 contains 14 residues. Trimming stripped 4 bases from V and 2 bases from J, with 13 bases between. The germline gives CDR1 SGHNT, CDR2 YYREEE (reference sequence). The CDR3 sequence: CASSPSGLAYEQYF. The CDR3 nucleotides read TGTGCCAGCAGCCCCTCCGGACTCGCCTACGAGCAGTACTTC.

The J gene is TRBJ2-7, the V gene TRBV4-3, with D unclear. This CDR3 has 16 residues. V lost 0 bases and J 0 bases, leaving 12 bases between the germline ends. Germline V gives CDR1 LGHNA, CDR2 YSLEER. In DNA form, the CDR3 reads TGCGCCAGCAGCCAAGATCGACTTTGGAGCTCCTACGAGCAGTACTTC. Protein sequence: CASSQDRLWSSYEQYF.

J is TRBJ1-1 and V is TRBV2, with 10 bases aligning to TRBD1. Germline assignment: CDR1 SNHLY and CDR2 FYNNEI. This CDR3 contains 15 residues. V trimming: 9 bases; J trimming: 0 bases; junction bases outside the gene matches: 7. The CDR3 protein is CARDRGREVNTEAFF. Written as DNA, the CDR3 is TGTGCCAGAGACAGGGGGCGGGAGGTGAACACTGAAGCTTTCTTT.

The CDR3 sequence: CASSSSVLDNSPLHF. For the CDR3, the DNA is TGTGCCAGCAGCTCCTCGGTACTCGATAATTCACCCCTCCACTTT. The rearrangement links TRBV7-6 to TRBJ1-6; D is undetermined. The CDR3 spans 15 residues. From germline, CDR1 is SGHVS and CDR2 FNYEAQ. Trimming took off 4 bases at V and 5 bases at J, with 12 bases between the two ends.